This is a list of T cell receptor beta chains from one sample in a study of identical twins. TCRdb processed the 5' RACE reads anew with MiXCR; each CDR3 protein has one entry. Of about 480,000 distinct CDR3 sequences in the sample, more than 13% were seen once. A further study also used this sample, focusing on yellow fever vaccine responses in identical twins.

Material: CD4+ T cells sorted from blood. These receptors were collected from a woman between 18 and 29 years old in good health. Both conserved end residues are part of each CDR3. D genes are given only for firm matches. A clone size is listed for some rows: how often the clone was seen (once, few, many), or a class if it is expanded.

V	J	D	size	CDR3	DNA
TRBV28	TRBJ2-5	.	.	CASRPQGPETQYF	TGTGCCAGCCGACCACAAGGGCCGGAGACCCAGTACTTC
TRBV6-1	TRBJ2-7	TRBD1	few	CASNPTGESYEQYF	TGTGCCAGCAATCCGACAGGGGAATCATACGAGCAGTACTTC
TRBV20-1	TRBJ2-5	TRBD2	few	CSARQREGLETQYF	TGCAGTGCTAGACAAAGGGAGGGTTTGGAGACCCAGTACTTC
TRBV20-1	TRBJ2-2	TRBD2	few	CSAVKGLAGYTGELFF	TGCAGTGCTGTCAAAGGACTAGCGGGATACACCGGGGAGCTGTTTTTT
TRBV7-3	TRBJ2-3	.	.	CASSLSSVGGDTQYF	TGTGCCAGCAGCTTAAGTAGCGTGGGGGGAGATACGCAGTATTTT
TRBV29-1	TRBJ2-5	.	few	CSVGGDETQYF	TGCAGCGTTGGGGGGGACGAGACCCAGTACTTC
TRBV27	TRBJ2-7	.	.	CASSLRSGFGEQYF	TGTGCCAGCAGTTTACGTAGTGGGTTCGGCGAGCAGTACTTC
TRBV5-1	TRBJ2-3	.	many	CASSPSAGGTSTDTQYF	TGCGCCAGCAGCCCATCGGCAGGAGGCACTAGCACAGATACGCAGTATTTT
TRBV20-1	TRBJ1-1	TRBD1	.	CSAPGRDRGRSVTEAFF	TGCAGTGCTCCAGGCCGGGACAGGGGGCGTTCGGTCACTGAAGCTTTCTTT
TRBV7-9	TRBJ2-1	TRBD1	.	CASSSPGQGTPRNEQFF	TGTGCCAGCAGTTCCCCGGGACAGGGTACCCCCCGCAATGAGCAGTTCTTC
TRBV7-2	TRBJ1-2	.	many	CASSLDSNYGYTF	TGTGCCAGCAGCTTAGACAGTAACTATGGCTACACCTTC
TRBV12-3/TRBV12-4	TRBJ2-4	TRBD2	.	CASSRGLAADKNIQYF	TGTGCCAGCAGTAGGGGACTAGCGGCCGACAAAAACATTCAGTACTTC
TRBV28	TRBJ2-6	.	few	CASSSVGSGANVLTF	TGTGCCAGCAGTTCGGTAGGGTCTGGGGCCAACGTCCTGACTTTC
TRBV5-1	TRBJ2-7	.	.	CASTPQGWSYEQYF	TGCGCCAGCACCCCCCAGGGCTGGAGCTACGAGCAGTACTTC
TRBV4-2	TRBJ2-1	.	.	CASSQRGFYNEQFF	TGTGCCAGCAGCCAAAGGGGGTTTTACAATGAGCAGTTCTTC
TRBV21-1	TRBJ2-7	.	.	CASSIDGYEQYF	TGTGCCAGCAGCATTGACGGCTACGAGCAGTACTTC
TRBV29-1	TRBJ2-3	.	many	CSVRTSDTQYF	TGCAGCGTGCGGACTTCAGATACGCAGTATTTT
TRBV20-1	TRBJ2-1	TRBD2	.	CSARSGRAYNEQFF	TGCAGTGCCCGGAGCGGGAGGGCGTACAATGAGCAGTTCTTC
TRBV3-1	TRBJ2-7	.	.	CASSPSWRQPYEQYF	TGTGCCAGCAGCCCCTCCTGGCGGCAACCCTACGAGCAGTACTTC
TRBV15	TRBJ2-3	.	.	CATSRDWGAGDTQYF	TGTGCCACCAGCAGAGATTGGGGGGCAGGGGATACGCAGTATTTT
TRBV11-2	TRBJ2-7	.	.	CASSFGQQYEQYF	TGTGCCAGCAGCTTTGGACAGCAATACGAGCAGTACTTC
TRBV4-3	TRBJ2-1	TRBD2	.	CASSKGLAAYNEQFF	TGCGCCAGCAGCAAGGGACTAGCGGCATACAATGAGCAGTTCTTC
TRBV20-1	TRBJ2-2	.	.	CSATLRTTSTGELFF	TGCAGTGCTACTCTTAGGACAACGAGCACCGGGGAGCTGTTTTTT
TRBV7-2	TRBJ2-3	TRBD2	many	CASSYIPLAGATDTQYF	TGTGCCAGCAGCTATATTCCACTAGCGGGGGCCACAGATACGCAGTATTTT
TRBV18	TRBJ2-3	TRBD1	.	CASSPTMTGSTDTQYF	TGTGCCAGCTCACCTACTATGACAGGGAGCACAGATACGCAGTATTTT
TRBV6-1	TRBJ1-6	.	.	CASSHTATVDNSPLHF	TGTGCCAGCAGTCATACCGCGACAGTAGATAATTCACCCCTCCACTTT
TRBV10-3	TRBJ1-2	.	.	CAISEGQSGYTF	TGTGCCATCAGTGAAGGGCAGAGTGGCTACACCTTC
TRBV20-1	TRBJ1-6	.	.	CSARRSGWDNSPLHF	TGCAGTGCTAGGAGGTCAGGATGGGATAATTCACCCCTCCACTTT
TRBV20-1	TRBJ2-7	.	few	CSARGVGDEQYF	TGCAGTGCTAGAGGGGTAGGGGACGAGCAGTACTTC
TRBV20-1	TRBJ1-2	.	.	CSARVQETYGYTF	TGCAGTGCTAGAGTCCAAGAAACCTATGGCTACACCTTC
TRBV5-1	TRBJ2-2	.	many	CASSLFRLNTGELFF	TGCGCCAGCAGCTTGTTCCGGCTAAACACCGGGGAGCTGTTTTTT
TRBV20-1	TRBJ1-4	TRBD1	.	CSADGTGDSNEKLFF	TGCAGTGCTGACGGGACAGGGGATTCTAATGAAAAACTGTTTTTT
TRBV18	TRBJ1-1	TRBD1	.	CASSPMSMQGADYTEAFF	TGTGCCAGCTCACCGATGAGTATGCAGGGGGCCGATTACACTGAAGCTTTCTTT
TRBV4-3	TRBJ2-1	TRBD1	.	CASRSGQGWGEQFF	TGCGCCAGCAGGTCGGGACAGGGTTGGGGGGAGCAGTTCTTC
TRBV20-1	TRBJ2-7	.	.	CSARGREGKWQVTYEQYF	TGCAGTGCTAGAGGCAGGGAAGGGAAGTGGCAGGTGACCTACGAGCAGTACTTC
TRBV6-1	TRBJ2-3	TRBD2	.	CASSRTSGGKNTQYF	TGTGCCAGCAGCCGGACTAGCGGGGGGAAAAATACGCAGTATTTT
TRBV9	TRBJ2-2	.	few	CASSGLNTGELFF	TGTGCCAGCAGTGGGCTGAACACCGGGGAGCTGTTTTTT
TRBV9	TRBJ1-2	.	few	CASSERGGDGYTF	TGTGCCAGCAGCGAGAGGGGGGGTGATGGCTACACCTTC
TRBV7-9	TRBJ2-7	.	few	CASSLSEGVRYF	TGTGCCAGCAGCTTAAGTGAGGGCGTCCGGTACTTC
TRBV15	TRBJ2-4	.	many	CATSRDRGTKNIQYF	TGTGCCACCAGCAGAGACAGGGGAACCAAAAACATTCAGTACTTC
TRBV18	TRBJ2-7	TRBD1	many	CASSPGTGDYEQYF	TGTGCCAGCTCACCCGGGACAGGGGACTACGAGCAGTACTTC
TRBV29-1	TRBJ1-1	.	few	CSVERLERTEAFF	TGCAGCGTTGAAAGACTGGAAAGGACTGAAGCTTTCTTT
TRBV7-3	TRBJ1-1	.	.	CASSFGLLSSEAFF	TGTGCCAGCAGCTTTGGACTGCTCAGTTCTGAAGCTTTCTTT
TRBV5-1	TRBJ2-2	TRBD1	few	CASSSGQGIEYTGELFF	TGCGCCAGCAGCTCGGGACAGGGAATAGAGTACACCGGGGAGCTGTTTTTT
TRBV11-2	TRBJ2-2	.	.	CASVLGGGTGELFF	TGTGCCAGCGTCCTGGGTGGGGGGACCGGGGAGCTGTTTTTT
TRBV9	TRBJ1-1	.	.	CASSVADTPNTEAFF	TGTGCCAGCAGCGTAGCAGACACACCGAACACTGAAGCTTTCTTT
TRBV7-2	TRBJ1-5	.	few	CASSLFDQPQHF	TGTGCCAGCAGCTTATTTGATCAGCCCCAGCATTTT
TRBV15	TRBJ2-2	.	.	CATSRILETGELFF	TGTGCCACCAGCAGGATACTAGAGACCGGGGAGCTGTTTTTT
TRBV4-2	TRBJ2-3	.	few	CASSQVVHSAADTQYF	TGTGCCAGCAGCCAAGTGGTCCATTCGGCGGCAGATACGCAGTATTTT
TRBV30	TRBJ2-5	.	few	CAWREETQYF	TGTGCCTGGAGAGAAGAGACCCAGTACTTC
TRBV3-1	TRBJ2-1	.	few	CASSRVPGYNEQFF	TGTGCCAGCAGCCGCGTTCCCGGATACAATGAGCAGTTCTTC
TRBV12-3/TRBV12-4	TRBJ2-1	TRBD2	many	CASRPAGGLYNEQFF	TGTGCCAGCAGGCCAGCGGGGGGCCTCTACAATGAGCAGTTCTTC
TRBV5-1	TRBJ2-1	TRBD2	.	CASSLLSSGTYNEQFF	TGCGCCAGCAGCTTGCTGTCTAGCGGAACCTACAATGAGCAGTTCTTC
TRBV6-5	TRBJ2-2	.	.	CASSSQGFGELFF	TGTGCCAGCAGTTCTCAGGGGTTCGGGGAGCTGTTTTTT
TRBV6-1	TRBJ2-5	TRBD1	.	CASRVGQGSFVETQYF	TGTGCCAGCAGGGTCGGACAGGGGAGTTTCGTTGAGACCCAGTACTTC
TRBV5-1	TRBJ2-2	.	.	CASSRIRTLGGGELFF	TGCGCCAGCAGCCGGATTCGGACGTTGGGCGGCGGGGAGCTGTTTTTT
TRBV12-3/TRBV12-4	TRBJ2-5	TRBD2	.	CASSLGRGGRVETQYF	TGTGCCAGCAGTTTAGGGCGGGGGGGCCGCGTAGAGACCCAGTACTTC